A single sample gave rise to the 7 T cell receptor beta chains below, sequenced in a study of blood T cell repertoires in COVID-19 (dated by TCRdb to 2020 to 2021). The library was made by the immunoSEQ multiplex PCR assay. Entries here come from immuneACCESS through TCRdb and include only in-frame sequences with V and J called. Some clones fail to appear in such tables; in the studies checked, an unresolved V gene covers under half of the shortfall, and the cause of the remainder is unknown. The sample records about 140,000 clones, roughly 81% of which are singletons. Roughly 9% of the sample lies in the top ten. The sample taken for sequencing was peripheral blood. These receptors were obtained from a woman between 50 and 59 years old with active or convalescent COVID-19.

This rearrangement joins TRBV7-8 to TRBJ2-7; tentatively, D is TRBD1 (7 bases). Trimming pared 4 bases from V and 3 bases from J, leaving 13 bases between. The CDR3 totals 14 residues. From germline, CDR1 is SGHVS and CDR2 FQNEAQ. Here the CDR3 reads CASSWRRDSYEQYF. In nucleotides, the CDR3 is TGTGCCAGCAGCTGGAGGAGGGACAGCTACGAGCAGTACTTC. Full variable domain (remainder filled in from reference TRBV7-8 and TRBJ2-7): GAGVSQSPRYKVAKRGQDVALRCDPISGHVSLFWYQQALGQGPEFLTYFQNEAQLDKSGLPSDRFFAERPEGSVSTLKIQRTQQEDSAVYLCASSWRRDSYEQYFGPGTRLTVT.

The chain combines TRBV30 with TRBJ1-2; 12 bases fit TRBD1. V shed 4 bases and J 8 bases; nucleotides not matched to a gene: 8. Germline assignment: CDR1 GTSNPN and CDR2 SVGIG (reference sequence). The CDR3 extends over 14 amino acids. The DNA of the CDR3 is TGTGCCTGGAACCCCGCGGGACAGGGGGCGGGCTACACCTTC. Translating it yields CAWNPAGQGAGYTF.

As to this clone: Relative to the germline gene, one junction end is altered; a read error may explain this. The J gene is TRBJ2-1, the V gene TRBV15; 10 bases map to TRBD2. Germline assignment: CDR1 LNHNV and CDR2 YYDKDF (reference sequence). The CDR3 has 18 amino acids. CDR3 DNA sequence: TGCCCCCCCAGCAGCGAGCGGGGGGGGCGGGAGGACGACCATGAGCAGTTCTTC. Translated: CPPSSERGGREDDHEQFF.

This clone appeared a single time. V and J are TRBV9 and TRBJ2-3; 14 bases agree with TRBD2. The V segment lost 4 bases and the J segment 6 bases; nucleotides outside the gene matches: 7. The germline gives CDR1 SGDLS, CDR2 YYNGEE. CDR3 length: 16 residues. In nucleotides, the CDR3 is TGTGCCAGCAGCTTCGGACTAGCGGGAGGTTCTGATACGCAGTATTTT. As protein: CASSFGLAGGSDTQYF. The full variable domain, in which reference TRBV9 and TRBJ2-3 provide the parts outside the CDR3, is DSGVTQTPKHLITATGQRVTLRCSPRSGDLSVYWYQQSLDQGLQFLIQYYNGEERAKGNILERFSAQQFPDLHSELNLSSLELGDSALYFCASSFGLAGGSDTQYFGPGTRLTVL.

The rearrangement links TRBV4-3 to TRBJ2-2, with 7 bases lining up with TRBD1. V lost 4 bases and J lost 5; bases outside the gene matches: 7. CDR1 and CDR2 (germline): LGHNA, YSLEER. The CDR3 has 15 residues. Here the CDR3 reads CASSPGTARTGELFF. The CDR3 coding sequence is TGCGCCAGCAGCCCTGGGACAGCGAGGACCGGGGAGCTGTTTTTT.

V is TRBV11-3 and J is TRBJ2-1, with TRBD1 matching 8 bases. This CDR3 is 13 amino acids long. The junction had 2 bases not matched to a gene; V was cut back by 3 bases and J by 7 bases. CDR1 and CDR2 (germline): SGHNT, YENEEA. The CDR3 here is CASSLRQGNEQFF. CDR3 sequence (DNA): TGTGCCAGCAGCTTGAGACAGGGGAATGAGCAGTTCTTC.

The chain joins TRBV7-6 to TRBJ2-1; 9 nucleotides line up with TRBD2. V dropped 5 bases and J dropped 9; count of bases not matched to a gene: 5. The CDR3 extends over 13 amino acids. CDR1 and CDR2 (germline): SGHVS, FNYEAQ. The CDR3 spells CASSILAGVEQFF. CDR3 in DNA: TGTGCCAGCAGCATTTTAGCGGGAGTTGAGCAGTTCTTC.